This T cell receptor beta chain was recovered during a study of cytomegalovirus exposure and HLA in healthy donors (dated by TCRdb to about 2017). With respect to the entire study: In an earlier analysis of 450 to 750 of the donors, roughly 300 Gb of sequence data and about 110 million unique TCR beta sequences from roughly 190 million T cells were reported. An early release that covered about 600 HLA-typed donors contained approximately 300 gigabases of sequencing data and about 84 million unique TCR sequences. The genetic ancestry cluster associated with self-reported Caucasian donors included about four fifths of the roughly 360 genotyped donors. The study aimed to test whether cataloging public T cell receptors could reveal signatures of past pathogen exposure. Using immunosequencing, the study profiled T cell repertoires from some 670 subjects and related those repertoires to cytomegalovirus serostatus. A separate validation cohort of roughly 110 different subjects was used in addition to the approximately 670-subject first cohort. High-throughput TCR immunosequencing, statistical association of individual TCRs with disease status, and machine learning were combined to predict cytomegalovirus infection status. To study patterns of TCR occurrence, a later analysis re-analyzed previously published TCR beta repertoires from several hundred donors and added high-resolution HLA genotyping. Rather than drawing on any new phenotypic data, the later analysis identified candidate immune exposures from TCR beta sequences and the way those sequences occurred across donors. In an earlier analysis of more than 550 of the donors, high-throughput TCR beta sequencing was used to judge whether each TCR beta V gene segment behaved as functional or pseudogenic. Donor age, sex, ethnicity and CMV serostatus were compiled alongside the repertoire data. A later genetic analysis used genome-wide SNP genotypes for about 60% of the 666 donors, treating that subset as a discovery cohort. All discovery cohort repertoires had been generated on a single sequencing platform. Class I and class II HLA loci were covered by the typing at four-digit resolution. Typing coverage varied by locus: roughly 629-640 donors for A, B, C, DRB1 and DQB1; some 520 for DQA1; approximately 610 for DPA1; roughly 450 for DPB1. Four or five DR-DQ haplotypes were handled as single units for association and clustering because linkage in the cohort was strong. Among over 350 genotyped donors of the cohort, an average of approximately 250,000 unique TCR beta nucleotide sequences were sequenced per donor, roughly 20% of them non-productive. Points the paper makes about the study in general: According to a later analysis, most CMV-associated TCR beta chains appeared to be HLA-restricted, and the HLA associations seemed to be driven largely by CMV exposure. Roughly uniform sequencing depth across donors was assumed in presence/absence analyses, although this assumption may not hold. It was suggested by the authors that the approach could potentially be generalized to other disease states and immunological phenotypes. A group of highly shared sequence variants was considered likely to be a technical artifact of the sequencing pipeline. Several of the top co-occurrence clusters appeared to be linked to parvovirus B19, influenza, CMV and Epstein-Barr virus, according to a later analysis. Across donors, most TCR sequences were observed very rarely, whereas some public TCRs were present in many individuals. Some IMGT-functional V segments, including TRBV6-2 and TRBV6-3, could not be distinguished by the 87-base-pair reads and were therefore excluded. In a later analysis, HLA-associated TCR beta chains showed more clonal expansion and lower generation probabilities than non-associated chains that were equally common. The classifier was reported to diagnose cytomegalovirus status with high specificity and sensitivity in both the original cohort and the validation cohort. A later analysis found that TCR association rates varied across HLA loci, with DRB1 alleles showing the most associated TCRs and HLA-C alleles the fewest. When HLA alleles, especially DR and DQ, strongly co-occurred, TCR associations were difficult to assign to individual alleles. The earlier analysis of approximately 540 of the donors excluded around 17 rarely observed V segments, including chromosome 9 orphons, because counts were too low. Specific HLA alleles were associated with 15,000 to 20,000 TCR beta sequences at a false discovery rate of 0.05 in a later analysis. In an earlier analysis of around 600 of the donors, most TCR beta V segments were observed in productive rearrangements about 87% or about 30% of the time, broadly matching IMGT annotations. V-gene and J-gene trimming of TCR beta chains was associated with a missense DCLRE1C variant in a later genetic analysis, and the association was replicated in an independent cohort. The cohort was sequenced for TCR beta chains only, and without alpha or paired-chain data the features that could be detected were limited. The study gave a list of around 170 TCR beta chains associated with cytomegalovirus. HLA typing was unavailable for some donors at each locus, so association tests used only the typed subset. In vitro tests confirmed that a few of the cytomegalovirus-associated TCR beta chains recognize cytomegalovirus antigens. For the cohort, immune exposure information was limited to CMV serostatus. A further reported finding was that TCR beta sequences accurately predicted the HLA-A and HLA-B alleles for most subjects in the first cohort. Correlated functional status among segregating V segments might be attributable to linkage disequilibrium, but an unknown experimental factor could not be ruled out. A later genetic analysis reported fewer N-insertions in productive TCRs among donors in an Asian-associated ancestry cluster than the roughly 700-donor mean.

From the cysteine up to the phenylalanine, the CDR3 has a length of 15 residues. Only the CDR3 DNA is retained, 45 bases long and in frame from the first base. The germline ends are 15 bases apart after V is trimmed by 0 bases and J by 8 bases. According to the germline V gene (reference sequence), CDR1 reads SGHNT and CDR2 reads YYREEE. The cohort comprised 670 or so healthy bone marrow donors. At the time of sampling, every cohort member was nominally healthy, though immune exposures that went unrecorded were likely present. The donor tested CMV seropositive and was one of the 289 seropositive cohort members. A peripheral blood sample was provided by each donor, and peripheral blood mononuclear cells were used for TCR beta sequencing. Genomic DNA was extracted from the blood cell samples with the Qiagen DNeasy Blood Extraction Kit. Library preparation employed the immunoSEQ multiplex PCR assay. For the multiplex PCR, a mixture combining 60 forward primers for TCR Vbeta segments and 13 reverse primers for TCR Jbeta segments was used. The CDR3 region of rearranged TCR beta genes was amplified from genomic DNA by a multiplex PCR assay. The Illumina HiSeq System was used to sequence the amplified TCR beta libraries as 87-base-pair reads. The original methods were these. A later analysis counted 65 million to 90 million unique TCR beta chains across the 650 to 800 repertoires, and roughly 11 million of these chains were shared by at least two donors. A nearest-neighbor algorithm error-corrected the raw reads and collapsed the reads into unique sequences, merging closely related sequences to remove PCR and sequencing errors. CDR3 sequences were aligned to IMGT reference sequences to assign V, D and J gene segments. For a sequence to be retained, a match of at least six nucleotides was required to both a V gene segment and a J gene segment. Rearrangements were called productive when the CDR3 lacked stop codons and stayed in frame with V and J; all others were non-productive. Following IMGT convention, CDR3 was defined as the stretch from the second conserved V-encoded cysteine up to the conserved J-encoded phenylalanine. The earlier analysis of fewer than 750 of the donors excluded sequences that lacked an unambiguous match to a single V gene segment. An earlier analysis of a few hundred of the donors called V segments functional above 56.7% productive rearrangements and segregating when the between-donor standard deviation exceeded 5%. A statistical classification framework was built to diagnose cytomegalovirus status from the catalog of TCR beta chain sequences. In a later analysis, TCR nucleotide sequences were compared against IMGT/GENE-DB human TR gene sequences so that V and J genes could be assigned. In a later analysis, CDR3 sequences and most-parsimonious VDJ recombination scenarios were assigned using the TCRdist pipeline. In a later analysis, every TCR beta chain was defined by the combination of its CDR3 amino acid sequence and its V-gene family, and reads without a unique V-gene family were dropped. In a later analysis, 500 to 700 highly shared, low-generation-probability nucleotide sequences were removed to address suspected cross-contamination and a sequencing artifact. In a later analysis, a clonal expansion index was calculated for each public chain from normalized within-repertoire ranks of inferred template counts. A later analysis computed generation probabilities with a VDJ recombination model fitted to out-of-frame rearrangements, and checked the results against IGoR. In a later analysis, hypergeometric tests were used to score TCR-TCR, TCR-HLA and TCR-CMV co-occurrence, with a repertoire-size bias correction applied to TCR pairs. In a later analysis, false discovery rates were estimated by permuting HLA or CMV assignments 20 times. A later analysis grouped co-occurring TCRs with DBSCAN, adding TCRdist sequence similarity when clustering within HLA-allele-positive subsets. For co-occurrence clustering, repertoires with fewer than 30,000 or more than 120,000 public chains were excluded, along with several repertoires with anomalous nucleotide sharing. TCRdb took over this immuneACCESS table, retaining in-frame rearrangements with V and J assigned. Such tables are incomplete; in checked studies, under half of the missing clones stem from an unresolved V gene, and the remainder is unexplained. Clonal size and the V and J genes are those of that table, whereas D and trimming came from the DNA. This sample gives tens of thousands of clones in total; over 70% of them show up just once. Roughly 30% of the sample comes from the top ten.

This clone was found once. The specificity of this receptor is unknown. The record has no base qualities; no much larger clone is one base away. Recombination connected TRBV5-4 to TRBJ2-4; the D gene is perhaps TRBD2, from 7 matching bases. Sequencing was carried out using PBMCs. The source is a man aged 50 to 60 in good health and CMV-seropositive. The nucleotides are TGTGCCAGCAGCTTGGGGCGCGGGGGCGCGTACATTCAGTACTTC. This codes for CASSLGRGGAYIQYF.